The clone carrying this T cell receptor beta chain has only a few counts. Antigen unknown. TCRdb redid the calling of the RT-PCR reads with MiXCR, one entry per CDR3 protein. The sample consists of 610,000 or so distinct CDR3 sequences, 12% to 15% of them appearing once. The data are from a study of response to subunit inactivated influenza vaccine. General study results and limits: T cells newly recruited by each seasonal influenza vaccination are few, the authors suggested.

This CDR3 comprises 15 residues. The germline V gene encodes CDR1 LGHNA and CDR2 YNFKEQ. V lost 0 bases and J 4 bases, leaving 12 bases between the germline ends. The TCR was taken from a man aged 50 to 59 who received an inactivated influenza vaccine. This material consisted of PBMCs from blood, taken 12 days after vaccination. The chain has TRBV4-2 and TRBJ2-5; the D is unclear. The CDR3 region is CASSQDLGLGETQYF. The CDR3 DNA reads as TGTGCCAGCAGCCAAGATCTCGGTCTTGGAGAGACCCAGTACTTC.